This T cell receptor (beta chain) was identified in a study of Graves' ophthalmopathy and Graves' hyperthyroidism. Study results and limitations: The model flagged ophthalmopathy progression at 70% to 71% sensitivity and nearly 75% specificity.

Of note for this clonotype: Antigen unknown.

Between the trimmed V and J ends, which lost 1 base and 3 bases, there was a span of 11 bases. This CDR3 is 14 amino acids long. Germline V lookup: CDR1 SGDLS, CDR2 YYNGEE. Amplification of the TCR beta CDR3 regions used RNA transcripts (as template). Second-round multiplex PCR came after first-round RT-PCR with HTBI primers. A single record per CDR3 protein comes from TCRdb applying MiXCR to the multiplex PCR reads. The sample has over 500,000 distinct CDR3 sequences; about 24% are singletons. This TCR came from a woman between 18 and 30 years old with stable Graves' hyperthyroidism. Some clones in this sample may be carry-over from other donors' samples. The chain has TRBV9 and TRBJ2-7, with D perhaps TRBD2 (7 bases). Sequencing was done on a sample of peripheral blood. In nucleotides, the CDR3 is TGTGCCAGCAGCGTAACAGGGAGGGGCTACGAGCAGTACTTC. As protein: CASSVTGRGYEQYF.